Included here is one TCR beta chain sequence, with context. The CDR3 loop spans 15 amino acids. The germline V gene has CDR1 SEHNR and CDR2 FQNEAQ (reference sequence). V trimming: 5 bases; J trimming: 1 base; junction bases outside the gene matches: 6. Random hexamers were used to reverse transcribe about 0.5 to 1 ug of RNA. Amplification of TCR beta CDR3 by immunoSEQ multiplex PCR spanned 54 Vbeta and 13 Jbeta. TCRdb re-called the immunoSEQ multiplex PCR reads through MiXCR, storing one row per CDR3 protein. The sample has 400,000 to 550,000 distinct CDR3 sequences, more than 80% seen once; the top ten hold 0.09% to 0.15%. This specimen comes from a study of CD8 T cells in Susac syndrome. TEMRA cells were enriched by FACS, and CD4+ and CD8+ T cells were negatively isolated.

This sequence joins TRBV7-9 and TRBJ2-5; the match to TRBD2 covers 8 bases. The clonotype originates from a human donor with multiple sclerosis. The sequencing sample was made of CD8+ T cells from PBMCs. The CDR3 DNA sequence: TGTGCCAGCAGCGGCCGACTAGCGATCCAAGAGACCCAGTACTTC. The encoded protein is CASSGRLAIQETQYF.